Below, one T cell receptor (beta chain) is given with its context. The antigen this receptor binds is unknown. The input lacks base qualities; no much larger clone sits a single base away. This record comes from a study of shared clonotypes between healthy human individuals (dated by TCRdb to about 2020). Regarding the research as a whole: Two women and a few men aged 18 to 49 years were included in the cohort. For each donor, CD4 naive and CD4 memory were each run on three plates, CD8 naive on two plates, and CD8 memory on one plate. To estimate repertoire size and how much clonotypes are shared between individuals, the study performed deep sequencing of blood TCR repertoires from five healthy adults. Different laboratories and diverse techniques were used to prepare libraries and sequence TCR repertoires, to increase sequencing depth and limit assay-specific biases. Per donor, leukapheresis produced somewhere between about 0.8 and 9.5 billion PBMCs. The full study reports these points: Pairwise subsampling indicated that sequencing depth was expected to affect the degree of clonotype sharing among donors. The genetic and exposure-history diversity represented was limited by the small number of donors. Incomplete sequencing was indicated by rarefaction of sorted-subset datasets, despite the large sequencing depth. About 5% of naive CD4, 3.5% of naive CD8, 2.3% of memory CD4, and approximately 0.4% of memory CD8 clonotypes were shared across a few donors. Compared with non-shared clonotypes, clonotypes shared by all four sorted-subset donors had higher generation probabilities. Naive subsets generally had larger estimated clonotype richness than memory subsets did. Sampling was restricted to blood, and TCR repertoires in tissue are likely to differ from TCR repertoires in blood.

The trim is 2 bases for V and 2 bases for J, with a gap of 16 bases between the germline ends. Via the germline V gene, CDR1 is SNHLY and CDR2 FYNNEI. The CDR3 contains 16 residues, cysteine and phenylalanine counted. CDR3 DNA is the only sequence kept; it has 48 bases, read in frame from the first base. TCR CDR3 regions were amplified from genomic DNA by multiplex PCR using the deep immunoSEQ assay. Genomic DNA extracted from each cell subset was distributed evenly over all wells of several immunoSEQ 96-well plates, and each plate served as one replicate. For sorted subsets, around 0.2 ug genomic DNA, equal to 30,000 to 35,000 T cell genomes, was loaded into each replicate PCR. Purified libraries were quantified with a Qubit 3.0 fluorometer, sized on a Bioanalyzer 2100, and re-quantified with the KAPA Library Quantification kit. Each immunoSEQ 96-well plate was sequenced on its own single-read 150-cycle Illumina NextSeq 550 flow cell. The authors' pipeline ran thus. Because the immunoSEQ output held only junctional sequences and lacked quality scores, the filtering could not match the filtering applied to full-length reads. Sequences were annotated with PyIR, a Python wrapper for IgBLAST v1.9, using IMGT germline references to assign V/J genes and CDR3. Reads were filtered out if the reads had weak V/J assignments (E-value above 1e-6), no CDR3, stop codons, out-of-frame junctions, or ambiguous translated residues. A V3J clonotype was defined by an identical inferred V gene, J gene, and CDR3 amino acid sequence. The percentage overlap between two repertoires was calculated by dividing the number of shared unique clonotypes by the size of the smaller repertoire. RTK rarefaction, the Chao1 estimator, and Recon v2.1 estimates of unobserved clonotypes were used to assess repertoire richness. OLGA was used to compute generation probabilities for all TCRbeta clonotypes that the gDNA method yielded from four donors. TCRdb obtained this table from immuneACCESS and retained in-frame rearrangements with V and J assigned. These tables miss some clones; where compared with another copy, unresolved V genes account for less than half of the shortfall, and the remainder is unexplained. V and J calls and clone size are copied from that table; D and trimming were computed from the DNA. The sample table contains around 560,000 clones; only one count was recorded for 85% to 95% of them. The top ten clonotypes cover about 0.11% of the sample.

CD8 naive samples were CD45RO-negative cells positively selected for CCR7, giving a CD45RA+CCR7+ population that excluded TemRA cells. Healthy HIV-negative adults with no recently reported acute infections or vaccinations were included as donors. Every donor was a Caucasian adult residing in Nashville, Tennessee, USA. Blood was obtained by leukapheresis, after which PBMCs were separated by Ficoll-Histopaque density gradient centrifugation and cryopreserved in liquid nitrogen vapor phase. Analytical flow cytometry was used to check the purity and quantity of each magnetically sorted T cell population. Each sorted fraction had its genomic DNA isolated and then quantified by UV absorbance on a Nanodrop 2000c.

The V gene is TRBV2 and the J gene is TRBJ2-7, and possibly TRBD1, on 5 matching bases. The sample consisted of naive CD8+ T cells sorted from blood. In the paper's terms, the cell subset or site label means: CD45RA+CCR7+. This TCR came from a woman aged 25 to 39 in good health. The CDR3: CASSELDMTRAYEQYF. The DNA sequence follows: TGTGCCAGCAGTGAACTGGACATGACACGAGCCTACGAGCAGTACTTC.